A single sample is the source of the 16 T cell receptor beta chains below, sequenced in a study of blood T cell repertoires in COVID-19 (dated by TCRdb to 2019 to 2021). The library came from the immunoSEQ multiplex PCR assay. TCRdb holds this immuneACCESS table with in-frame rearrangements only. Some clones are missing; in checked studies, unresolved V genes explain under half, and the rest has no known cause. The sample table records 120,000 or so clones; roughly 90% of these occur just once. The top ten clonotypes cover 7.7% of the sample. The sample taken for sequencing was peripheral blood. All receptors derive from a human donor in a cohort sampled during active COVID-19.

The rearrangement joins TRBV5-5 to TRBJ1-2; D remains ambiguous. Trimming removed 0 bases at V and 5 bases at J, with 11 bases between. The CDR3 spans 14 residues. CDR1 and CDR2 (germline): SGHKS, YYEKEE (reference sequence). This CDR3 reads CASSLAPENYGYTF. CDR3 DNA sequence: TGTGCCAGCAGCTTGGCCCCAGAAAATTATGGCTACACCTTC.

This clone was counted only a few times. J is TRBJ2-6 and V is TRBV7-2; D not certain. V lost 5 bases to trimming and J lost 0 bases, with 14 bases between them. Germline V gives CDR1 SGHTA, CDR2 FQGNSA. The CDR3 has 17 residues. The CDR3 sequence is CASSKQTPYSGANVLTF. The CDR3 nucleotides are TGTGCCAGCAGCAAACAGACGCCATACTCTGGGGCCAACGTCCTGACTTTC.

The chain is built from TRBV15 and TRBJ2-5, with D hard to call. Germline loops: CDR1 LNHNV, CDR2 YYDKDF (reference sequence). V was shortened by 1 base and J by 1 base, with 4 bases between the two germline ends. This CDR3 contains 13 residues. The CDR3 loop reads CATSRGGQETQYF. CDR3 nucleotide sequence: TGTGCCACCAGCAGAGGCGGCCAAGAGACCCAGTACTTC. Combining the CDR3 with reference TRBV15 and TRBJ2-5 gives the whole variable domain DAMVIQNPRYQVTQFGKPVTLSCSQTLNHNVMYWYQQKSSQAPKLLFHYYDKDFNNEADTPDNFQSRRPNTSFCFLDIRSPGLGDTAMYLCATSRGGQETQYFGPGTRLLVL.

This clone has a single count. This chain links TRBV5-1 with TRBJ1-1, with TRBD1 as a possible D gene (6 bases). Germline CDR1 and CDR2: SGHRS and YFSETQ. V was clipped by 3 bases and J by 0 bases, with 9 bases between them. The CDR3 covers 14 residues. The CDR3 coding sequence is TGCGCCAGCAGCTCGAGGGGGTTGAACACTGAAGCTTTCTTT. Translation: CASSSRGLNTEAFF.

V gene TRBV15 combines with J gene TRBJ1-1, with D unclear. The germline CDR1 and CDR2 sequences are LNHNV and YYDKDF (reference sequence). The germline V and J ends were trimmed by 0 bases and 4 bases, with 9 bases remaining between them. This CDR3 spans 14 amino acids. CDR3 loop: CATSRDLAGTEAFF. The CDR3 region has the DNA TGTGCCACCAGCAGAGATTTAGCGGGCACTGAAGCTTTCTTT.

J is TRBJ2-4 and V is TRBV21-1; the table's D call, TRBD1, was not checked against the DNA. TRBV21-1 is annotated as a pseudogene. CDR3 size: 14 residues. CDR3 residues: CASSKARAKNIQYF. DNA for the CDR3: TGTGCCAGCAGCAAAGCCAGGGCCAAAAACATTCAGTACTTC.

The gene calls are TRBV11-2 and TRBJ2-1; 9 bases are a match to TRBD2. The V gene end was trimmed by 5 bases and the J gene end by 0 bases; junction bases not matched to a gene: 8. The V gene's germline CDR1 is SGHAT and CDR2 FQNNGV. The CDR3 is made up of 17 amino acids. This CDR3 is CASSPPPTSGSYNEQFF. CDR3 sequence (DNA): TGTGCCAGCAGCCCCCCCCCGACTAGCGGCTCCTACAATGAGCAGTTCTTC.

The gene calls are TRBV28 and TRBJ2-7; 10 bases match TRBD1. This CDR3 is 14 amino acids long. The V gene's germline CDR1 is MDHEN and CDR2 SYDVKM. J lost 5 bases, V lost 8 bases, and 9 bases had no gene match. As DNA, the CDR3 is TGTGCCAGCCGAAGGGGGGACAGGGGCCACGAGCAGTACTTC. Translating gives CASRRGDRGHEQYF.

This chain joins TRBV12-5 and TRBJ2-1; possibly TRBD2 for D (6 bases). The V end lost 4 bases, the J end lost 3 bases, and 16 bases lay between the germline ends. CDR1 and CDR2 (germline): LGHNT, FRNRAP. This CDR3 has 16 residues. As DNA, the CDR3 is TGTGCTAGTGGTTCCGGACACGGAGGGTTCTACAATGAGCAGTTCTTC. Its translation: CASGSGHGGFYNEQFF.

The chain uses TRBV7-3 and TRBJ2-2; 7 nucleotides match TRBD2. Germline V gives CDR1 SGHTA, CDR2 FQGTGA. CDR3 size: 16 residues. After removal of 4 bases from V and 6 bases from J, the junction contained 11 bases not matched to a gene. CDR3 in DNA: TGTGCCAGCAGCTCAACACTAGCGAGCAGGTCCGGGGAGCTGTTTTTT. Translation gives CASSSTLASRSGELFF.

V usage is TRBV5-1 and J usage is TRBJ2-1, with D tentatively TRBD2 (5 bases). Germline values: CDR1 SGHRS, CDR2 YFSETQ. The CDR3 loop spans 16 amino acids. Trimming stripped 0 bases from V and 6 bases from J, with 16 bases between. The CDR3 loop is CASSLDEGSVGNEQFF. The CDR3 bases are TGCGCCAGCAGCTTGGATGAGGGTTCCGTGGGCAATGAGCAGTTCTTC.

The J gene is TRBJ1-6, the V gene TRBV5-4; no definite D call. The CDR3 runs to 15 residues. Germline CDR1 is SGHNT and CDR2 is YYREEE (reference sequence). Deletions cut 0 bases from V and 7 bases from J, with 11 bases between. The CDR3 here is CASSLERSSNSPLHF. In DNA form, the CDR3 reads TGTGCCAGCAGCTTGGAGCGATCCTCGAATTCACCCCTCCACTTT.

The rearrangement joins TRBV19 to TRBJ2-4; a possible D gene is TRBD2 (6 bases). The CDR3 loop spans 13 amino acids. Trimming took off 6 bases at V and 0 bases at J, with 6 bases between the two ends. Germline V gene lookup returns CDR1 LNHDA and CDR2 SQIVND (reference sequence). CDR3 amino acids: CASRGLAKNIQYF. The DNA of the CDR3 is TGTGCCAGTAGGGGACTAGCCAAAAACATTCAGTACTTC.

The chain joins TRBV7-9 to TRBJ2-5, with a possible D match to TRBD2 (6 bases). There are 15 residues in the CDR3. V lost 0 bases and J 2 bases, leaving 10 bases between the germline ends. From germline, CDR1 is SEHNR and CDR2 FQNEAQ (reference sequence). As DNA, the CDR3 is TGTGCCAGCAGCTTAGCGGGACGGGGGCAAGAGACCCAGTACTTC. Translated, it gives CASSLAGRGQETQYF.

The chain employs TRBV6-7 and TRBJ2-7, with 8 bases matching TRBD2. TRBV6-7 is identified as an open reading frame with a role that is uncertain. The CDR3 consists of 16 residues. The J segment lost 2 bases and the V segment lost 0 bases, leaving 6 bases of the junction unmatched. CDR3 in amino acids: CASSYSGLAGPYEQYF. For the CDR3, the DNA is TGTGCCAGCAGTTACTCCGGACTAGCAGGACCCTACGAGCAGTACTTC.

The chain uses TRBV6-5 and TRBJ2-7; TRBD1 matches at 8 bases. V was pared by 2 bases and J by 0 bases, with 6 bases of the junction left unmatched. From germline, CDR1 is MNHEY and CDR2 SVGAGI. The CDR3 extends over 16 amino acids. CDR3 protein: CASSYPPGGFSYEQYF. CDR3 DNA: TGTGCCAGCAGTTACCCGCCAGGGGGCTTCTCCTACGAGCAGTACTTC.